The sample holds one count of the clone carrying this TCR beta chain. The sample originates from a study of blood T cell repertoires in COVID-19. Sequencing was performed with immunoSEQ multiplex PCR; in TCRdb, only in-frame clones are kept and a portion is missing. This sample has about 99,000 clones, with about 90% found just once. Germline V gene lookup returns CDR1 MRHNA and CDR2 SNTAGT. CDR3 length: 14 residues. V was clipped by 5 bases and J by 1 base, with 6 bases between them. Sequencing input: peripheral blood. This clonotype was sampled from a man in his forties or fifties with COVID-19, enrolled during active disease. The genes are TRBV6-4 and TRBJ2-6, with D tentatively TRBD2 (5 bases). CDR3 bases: TGTGCCAGCAGTAGCGGTTCTGGGGCCAACGTCCTGACTTTC. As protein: CASSSGSGANVLTF.